The TCR beta chain described here comes from a study of identical twins. This clonotype has more than one count but fewer than ten. TCRdb reprocessed the 5' RACE reads via MiXCR and lists one record per CDR3 protein. The table records hundreds of thousands of distinct CDR3 sequences, approximately 13% of them present only once. These same data were also listed under a study on yellow fever vaccine responses in identical twins.

The receptor was derived from a woman aged 18-35 years in good health. Sequenced: CD8+ T cells sorted from blood.

The DNA for the CDR3 is TGTGCCAGCAGCTTTTGGACAGGGGAAGGCGGGGAGCTGTTTTTT. This translates into CASSFWTGEGGELFF. This chain uses TRBV7-6 with TRBJ2-2, with 9 bases identical to TRBD1. There are 15 residues in the CDR3. CDR1 SGHVS and CDR2 FNYEAQ come from the germline V gene. Trimming took 3 bases from V and 7 from J; bases not matched to a gene: 6. Looking up the rest from reference TRBV7-6 and TRBJ2-2 gives the full variable domain: GAGVSQSPRYKVTKRGQDVALRCDPISGHVSLYWYRQALGQGPEFLTYFNYEAQQDKSGLPNDRFSAERPEGSISTLTIQRTEQRDSAMYRCASSFWTGEGGELFFGEGSRLTVL.